The next 25 T cell receptor beta chains were all read from a single sample in a study of early T cells in non-severe SARS-CoV-2 infection. TCRdb called the 5' RACE reads again in MiXCR, with one record for every CDR3 protein. The sample includes approximately 50,000 distinct CDR3 sequences, around 10% of them seen just once. Sequencing input: whole blood. Every receptor here comes from an adult who was a healthcare worker with PCR-confirmed SARS-CoV-2 infection or an uninfected control (not recorded which).

As concerns this clonotype: This may be a read error: a much more frequent sequence differs by one nucleotide. This chain's CDR3 is CASSWPGGPTDTQYF. The CDR3 DNA reads as TGTGCCAGCAGCTGGCCCGGGGGACCCACAGATACGCAGTATTTT. The chain recombines TRBV7-9 with TRBJ2-3; possible D gene TRBD2, 6 bases. The CDR3 spans 15 residues. The germline V and J ends were trimmed by 4 bases and 2 bases, with 13 bases remaining between them. Per the germline V gene, CDR1 is SEHNR and CDR2 is FQNEAQ (reference sequence).

This clonotype was seen repeatedly, ten times or more. The chain uses TRBV9 and TRBJ1-4, with D unclear. Between the trimmed V and J ends, which lost 0 bases and 0 bases, there was a span of 9 bases. The CDR3 is 16 residues long. CDR1 SGDLS and CDR2 YYNGEE come from the germline V gene. CDR3 loop: CASSVDGGPTNEKLFF. CDR3 sequence (DNA): TGTGCCAGCAGCGTAGATGGAGGACCAACTAATGAAAAACTGTTTTTT.

This clonotype was picked up a small number of times. This rearrangement joins TRBV28 to TRBJ1-1; weak D call: TRBD1 (5 bases). The CDR3 has 13 residues. Per the germline V gene, CDR1 is MDHEN and CDR2 is SYDVKM. Trimming took 3 bases from V and 4 from J, leaving 9 bases between them. CDR3 protein: CASSFAGGTEAFF. CDR3 coding DNA: TGTGCCAGCAGTTTTGCGGGGGGCACTGAAGCTTTCTTT.

This clonotype was seen ten or more times. The rearrangement joins TRBV30 to TRBJ1-5, with D possibly TRBD1 on 5 matching bases. The V gene's germline CDR1 is GTSNPN and CDR2 SVGIG (reference sequence). The V gene lost 0 bases and the J gene lost 7 bases, with 13 bases spanning the gap. This CDR3 spans 14 amino acids. CDR3 nucleotides: TGTGCCTGGAGTGTACAAGGGGAAGGCCAGCCCCAGCATTTT. Encoded protein: CAWSVQGEGQPQHF.

The V call is TRBV28, the J call TRBJ1-2; 7 bases are a match to TRBD1. The J segment lost 2 bases and the V segment lost 6 bases, leaving 6 bases of the junction unmatched. The CDR3 extends over 14 amino acids. Germline assignment: CDR1 MDHEN and CDR2 SYDVKM. This CDR3 is CASRITTGNYGYTF. The CDR3, as DNA: TGTGCCAGCAGAATTACGACAGGGAACTATGGCTACACCTTC.

The V call is TRBV4-1, the J call TRBJ1-1; D ambiguous. CDR3 length equals 16 residues. CDR1 and CDR2 from the germline V gene are MGHRA and YSYEKL. V shed 0 bases and J shed 0 bases, with 11 bases lying between them. CDR3 coding DNA: TGCGCCAGCAGCCAAGAGGGAACGAGCATGAACACTGAAGCTTTCTTT. Its translation: CASSQEGTSMNTEAFF.

This rearrangement joins TRBV6-2 or TRBV6-3 to TRBJ2-1; D gene uncertain. The germline gives CDR1 MNHEY, CDR2 SVGEGT. The CDR3 runs 11 residues. The germline V and J ends were trimmed by 6 bases and 10 bases, with 10 bases remaining between them. CDR3 sequence reads: CASSPPPEQFF. Here the CDR3 DNA reads TGTGCCAGCAGCCCGCCCCCAGAGCAGTTCTTC.

The V gene is TRBV11-1, the J gene TRBJ1-1, with 8 bases aligning to TRBD1. V trimming: 5 bases; J trimming: 5 bases; junction bases outside the gene matches: 7. Germline values: CDR1 SGHAT, CDR2 FQDESV (reference sequence). The CDR3 consists of 14 residues. In nucleotides, the CDR3 is TGTGCCAGCAGCGGACAGGGACGAGGGACTGAAGCTTTCTTT. This encodes CASSGQGRGTEAFF.

J is TRBJ1-1 and V is TRBV29-1; possible D gene TRBD1, 5 bases. This CDR3 comprises 14 residues. CDR1 SQVTM and CDR2 ANQGSEA come from the germline V gene. Trimming removed 8 bases at V and 1 base at J, with 17 bases between. The CDR3 DNA follows: TGCAGCTCAACATTAGGCAGGGCGAACACTGAAGCTTTCTTT. This gives the protein CSSTLGRANTEAFF.

The rearrangement uses TRBV7-3 and TRBJ2-2, with 7 bases that match TRBD2. The V and J ends lost 3 bases and 7 bases, in that order; junction bases with no gene match: 8. CDR3 length: 15 amino acids. CDR1 is SGHTA, CDR2 FQGTGA, per germline. The CDR3: CASSLQGGNIGELFF. CDR3 sequence (DNA): TGTGCCAGCAGCTTGCAGGGAGGGAATATCGGGGAGCTGTTTTTT. The full variable domain, with the rest looked up from reference TRBV7-3 and TRBJ2-2, is GAGVSQTPSNKVTEKGKYVELRCDPISGHTALYWYRQSLGQGPEFLIYFQGTGAADDSGLPNDRFFAVRPEGSVSTLKIQRTERGDSAVYLCASSLQGGNIGELFFGEGSRLTVL.

In this sample, this clonotype turned up many times. The genes are TRBV5-1 and TRBJ1-3, with TRBD1 matching over 7 bases. The J segment lost 2 bases and the V segment lost 4 bases, leaving 3 bases of the junction unmatched. In germline, CDR1 is SGHRS, CDR2 YFSETQ. This CDR3 has 14 amino acids. CDR3 residues: CASSKGTAGNTIYF. CDR3 coding DNA: TGCGCCAGCAGCAAGGGGACAGCTGGAAACACCATATATTTT.

This clonotype was seen repeatedly, ten times or more. This chain connects TRBV20-1 to TRBJ1-5; D might be TRBD1 (5 bases). This CDR3 is built from 17 residues. Germline-derived CDR1 and CDR2 are DFQATT and SNEGSKA (reference sequence). V was shortened by 2 bases and J by 0 bases, with 17 bases between the two germline ends. CDR3 sequence reads: CSARPARAYGSNQPQHF. The CDR3 DNA reads TGCAGTGCTAGACCGGCCAGGGCTTACGGTAGCAATCAGCCCCAGCATTTT.

The chain combines TRBV11-2 with TRBJ2-3, with D possibly matching TRBD2 (5 bases). Germline lookup yields CDR1 SGHAT and CDR2 FQNNGV. The CDR3 totals 17 residues. V was cut by 1 base and J by 6 bases, with 20 bases left in between. CDR3 DNA sequence: TGTGCCAGCAGCTTAGTGCCCAGCGGTGTGCATGGGGATACGCAGTATTTT. Translation: CASSLVPSGVHGDTQYF.

This clonotype has a count of ten or more. The chain links TRBV12-3 or TRBV12-4 to TRBJ1-5; unclear D gene. The CDR3 has 13 residues. The V and J ends lost 5 bases and 0 bases respectively, with 5 bases between them. In DNA form, the CDR3 reads TGTGCCAGCAGTGCGTATAGCAATCAGCCCCAGCATTTT. Translated, it gives CASSAYSNQPQHF.

This clonotype was found a few times. CDR3 region: CASSVGEKAEAFF. The CDR3 region has the DNA TGTGCCAGCAGCGTGGGGGAGAAGGCTGAAGCTTTCTTT. This sequence joins TRBV9 and TRBJ1-1; tentative D call: TRBD1 (5 bases). CDR1 SGDLS and CDR2 YYNGEE come from the germline V gene. V was clipped by 2 bases and J by 6 bases, with 11 bases between them. This CDR3 has 13 amino acids.

The chain has TRBV18 and TRBJ2-3; TRBD2 matches at 7 bases. Per the germline V gene, CDR1 is KGHSH and CDR2 is LQKENI. The CDR3 runs to 12 residues. V was clipped by 4 bases and J by 6 bases; unmatched bases: 1. CDR3 region: CASSQGGDTQYF. CDR3 nucleotide sequence: TGTGCCAGCTCACAGGGAGGGGATACGCAGTATTTT.

This clonotype was recorded at least ten times. V is TRBV28 and J is TRBJ1-2, with 9 bases that match TRBD1. The V segment lost 7 bases and the J segment 4 bases; nucleotides outside the gene matches: 10. The CDR3 sequence is 15 residues long. Looked up from germline, CDR1 is MDHEN and CDR2 is SYDVKM. The CDR3: CASNRPGQGVYGYTF. DNA for the CDR3: TGTGCCAGCAATAGACCGGGACAGGGAGTCTATGGCTACACCTTC.

This clonotype has ten or more counts. The chain carries TRBV20-1 and TRBJ1-6; D unresolved. V lost 3 bases, J lost 5 bases, and 5 bases lay in between. The germline V gene has CDR1 DFQATT and CDR2 SNEGSKA (reference sequence). The CDR3 has 12 amino acids. The CDR3 is CSASGDNSPLHF. CDR3 nucleotides: TGCAGTGCTAGCGGGGATAATTCACCCCTCCACTTT.

The genes are TRBV15 and TRBJ1-1; D gene uncertain. The CDR3 totals 20 residues. The germline gives CDR1 LNHNV, CDR2 YYDKDF (reference sequence). Trimming stripped 0 bases from V and 1 base from J, with 24 bases between. The CDR3 loop is CATSRESPIAQTLRNTEAFF. CDR3 bases: TGTGCCACCAGCAGAGAATCCCCCATCGCGCAGACTCTGAGGAACACTGAAGCTTTCTTT. Supplemented by reference TRBV15 and TRBJ1-1, the full variable domain reads DAMVIQNPRYQVTQFGKPVTLSCSQTLNHNVMYWYQQKSSQAPKLLFHYYDKDFNNEADTPDNFQSRRPNTSFCFLDIRSPGLGDTAMYLCATSRESPIAQTLRNTEAFFGQGTRLTVV.

The chain joins TRBV29-1 to TRBJ2-3; TRBD2 might be the D (6 bases). Per germline, CDR1 SQVTM and CDR2 ANQGSEA. V was shortened by 4 bases and J by 5 bases, with 10 bases between the two germline ends. CDR3 length: 12 amino acids. The CDR3 DNA sequence: TGCAGCGTTGGGGACTTTGGAGATACGCAGTATTTT. It encodes CSVGDFGDTQYF.

Only a few counts were recorded for this clonotype. The chain joins TRBV19 to TRBJ1-5; TRBD1 might be the D (6 bases). Trimming cost V 2 bases and J 7 bases, with 9 bases left between them. The CDR3 runs 13 residues. The germline V gene has CDR1 LNHDA and CDR2 SQIVND (reference sequence). CDR3 in amino acids: CASSIQGRQPQHF. The CDR3 region has the DNA TGTGCCAGTAGTATACAGGGGCGGCAGCCCCAGCATTTT.

This clonotype turned up a few times. The chain has TRBV4-1 and TRBJ2-7, with a weak D call TRBD1 (5 bases). There are 15 residues in the CDR3. The germline V and J ends were trimmed by 2 bases and 2 bases, with 13 bases remaining between them. The germline V gene encodes CDR1 MGHRA and CDR2 YSYEKL. The CDR3 loop is CASSQTRQPAYEQYF. The CDR3 DNA reads as TGCGCCAGCAGCCAAACGAGACAGCCAGCCTACGAGCAGTACTTC.

The chain joins TRBV14 to TRBJ1-6; the D is unclear. The CDR3 sequence is 15 residues long. Germline CDR1 and CDR2: SGHDN and FVKESK. V lost 4 bases to trimming and J lost 7 bases, with 14 bases between them. CDR3 nucleotides: TGTGCCAGCAGCCGAGCAAACCCCGGAAATTCACCCCTCCACTTT. Amino acid sequence: CASSRANPGNSPLHF.

This clonotype was observed at least ten times. DNA for the CDR3: TGTGCCAGTAGTCCCCAGCGGGACAATGAGCAGTTCTTC. It is translated as CASSPQRDNEQFF. The chain couples TRBV19 to TRBJ2-1, with TRBD2 as a possible D gene (6 bases). This CDR3 has 13 amino acids. The germline gives CDR1 LNHDA, CDR2 SQIVND (reference sequence). The V end lost 5 bases, the J end lost 5 bases, and 10 bases lay between the germline ends. Complete variable domain (other parts from reference TRBV19 and TRBJ2-1): DGGITQSPKYLFRKEGQNVTLSCEQNLNHDAMYWYRQDPGQGLRLIYYSQIVNDFQKGDIAEGYSVSREKKESFPLTVTSAQKNPTAFYLCASSPQRDNEQFFGPGTRLTVL.

This clonotype was observed many times. The chain is built from TRBV28 and TRBJ1-1; 8 bases fit TRBD1. CDR1 and CDR2 from the germline V gene are MDHEN and SYDVKM. Trimming took 4 bases from V and 1 from J; bases not matched to a gene: 2. The CDR3 covers 14 residues. The CDR3 DNA sequence: TGTGCCAGCAGTTCCGGGACAGGGAACACTGAAGCTTTCTTT. Encoded protein: CASSSGTGNTEAFF.